This is a list of T cell receptor beta chains from one sample in a study of T-cell memory formation after mild COVID-19. TCRdb analysed the 5' RACE reads with MiXCR anew, one entry per CDR3 protein. The data hold hundreds of thousands of distinct CDR3 sequences, with less than 25% observed a single time. Sample: PBMCs or a T cell subset sorted from them (not recorded which). Receptors were obtained from an adult woman who had mild COVID-19 (a few samples of this study predate the infection). Cell type and time point are not known. CDR3s include the opening cysteine and the closing phenylalanine or tryptophan. A D gene is named only where the DNA matches it firmly. Clone size is shown for a subset of rows, as once, few, many or a class of expanded clone.

v_call: TRBV7-2; clone_size: NA; d_call: NA; j_call: TRBJ1-2; cdr3_nt: TGTGCCAGCAGCATCGAAGGTCATGGCTACACCTTC; cdr3_aa: CASSIEGHGYTF
v_call: TRBV12-3/TRBV12-4; clone_size: few; d_call: NA; j_call: TRBJ2-3; cdr3_nt: TGTGCCAGCAGTTGGGGGGATCCCTTCACAGATACGCAGTATTTT; cdr3_aa: CASSWGDPFTDTQYF
v_call: TRBV7-6; clone_size: many; d_call: TRBD2; j_call: TRBJ2-3; cdr3_nt: TGTGCCAGCAGCAAGTTAGCGGGCTACACAGATACGCAGTATTTT; cdr3_aa: CASSKLAGYTDTQYF
v_call: TRBV11-1; clone_size: few; d_call: NA; j_call: TRBJ2-1; cdr3_nt: TGTGCCAGCAGCTTAGGACTAGAGGGATATGAGCAGTTCTTC; cdr3_aa: CASSLGLEGYEQFF
v_call: TRBV7-6; clone_size: NA; d_call: TRBD1; j_call: TRBJ2-2; cdr3_nt: TGTGCCAGCACAGGACAGGGAACGGGCGGGGAGCTGTTTTTT; cdr3_aa: CASTGQGTGGELFF
v_call: TRBV5-1; clone_size: NA; d_call: TRBD2; j_call: TRBJ2-3; cdr3_nt: TGCGCCAGCAGCTTCCTAGCGGGAGGGGACGATACGCAGTATTTT; cdr3_aa: CASSFLAGGDDTQYF
v_call: TRBV27; clone_size: few; d_call: NA; j_call: TRBJ2-7; cdr3_nt: TGTGCCAGCACTGGGGCTAGCGCATCCTACGAGCAGTACTTC; cdr3_aa: CASTGASASYEQYF
v_call: TRBV7-6; clone_size: NA; d_call: NA; j_call: TRBJ2-1; cdr3_nt: TGTGCCAGCACCCCCGGGCCGCCCTTATACAATGAGCAGTTCTTC; cdr3_aa: CASTPGPPLYNEQFF
v_call: TRBV24-1; clone_size: few; d_call: NA; j_call: TRBJ2-3; cdr3_nt: TGTGCCACCAGTGATTTACACCGCGGCACAGATACGCAGTATTTT; cdr3_aa: CATSDLHRGTDTQYF
v_call: TRBV5-1; clone_size: NA; d_call: NA; j_call: TRBJ1-2; cdr3_nt: TGCGCCAGCAGCTTGGGTAACAACGCTAACTATGGCTACACCTTC; cdr3_aa: CASSLGNNANYGYTF
v_call: TRBV5-1; clone_size: NA; d_call: TRBD1; j_call: TRBJ2-5; cdr3_nt: TGCGCCAGCAGCTACCGGGACAGTCAAGAGACCCAGTACTTC; cdr3_aa: CASSYRDSQETQYF
v_call: TRBV27; clone_size: once; d_call: NA; j_call: TRBJ1-5; cdr3_nt: TGTGCCACCCGATTGTGGGCAGATAGCAATCAGCCCCAGCATTTT; cdr3_aa: CATRLWADSNQPQHF
v_call: TRBV7-8; clone_size: many; d_call: NA; j_call: TRBJ1-2; cdr3_nt: TGTGCCAGCAGCCCCACAGCTAACTATGGCTACACCTTC; cdr3_aa: CASSPTANYGYTF
v_call: TRBV7-2; clone_size: few; d_call: NA; j_call: TRBJ2-3; cdr3_nt: TGTGCCAGCAGCCGCGACTGGCGCACAGATACGCAGTATTTT; cdr3_aa: CASSRDWRTDTQYF
v_call: TRBV7-3; clone_size: NA; d_call: TRBD2; j_call: TRBJ2-3; cdr3_nt: TGTGCCAGCAGCTTATTAGCGGGGGCCGGGTTGGATACGCAGTATTTT; cdr3_aa: CASSLLAGAGLDTQYF
v_call: TRBV7-9; clone_size: few; d_call: NA; j_call: TRBJ1-6; cdr3_nt: TGTGCCAGCAGCCGTTTCATTACCGGGACGGCGAATTCACCCCTCCACTTT; cdr3_aa: CASSRFITGTANSPLHF
v_call: TRBV5-1; clone_size: NA; d_call: NA; j_call: TRBJ1-2; cdr3_nt: TGCGCCAGCAGCGTGAGTGACTATGGCTACACCTTC; cdr3_aa: CASSVSDYGYTF
v_call: TRBV7-6; clone_size: NA; d_call: TRBD2; j_call: TRBJ2-3; cdr3_nt: TGTGCCAGCAGCCGCCGGGGGACTAGCGGGAGCCGGAGCACAGATACGCAGTATTTT; cdr3_aa: CASSRRGTSGSRSTDTQYF
v_call: TRBV3-1; clone_size: few; d_call: NA; j_call: TRBJ2-3; cdr3_nt: TGTGCCAGCAGCCCTAAAGACCGGGGGGCCTCCACAGATACGCAGTATTTT; cdr3_aa: CASSPKDRGASTDTQYF
v_call: TRBV6-6; clone_size: few; d_call: NA; j_call: TRBJ2-1; cdr3_nt: TGTGCCAGCAGCCTAGCTCTTCGGGGTTCCTACAATGAGCAGTTCTTC; cdr3_aa: CASSLALRGSYNEQFF
v_call: TRBV11-2; clone_size: few; d_call: NA; j_call: TRBJ1-1; cdr3_nt: TGTGCCAGCAGCTTTATCGGAGTGCTCTTTGATGTGAACACTGAAGCTTTCTTT; cdr3_aa: CASSFIGVLFDVNTEAFF
v_call: TRBV6-2/TRBV6-3; clone_size: once; d_call: NA; j_call: TRBJ1-1; cdr3_nt: TGTGCCAGCAGTTACTCCCGACAGAGCCTGGAAACTGAAGCTTTCTTT; cdr3_aa: CASSYSRQSLETEAFF
v_call: TRBV5-1; clone_size: few; d_call: NA; j_call: TRBJ2-2; cdr3_nt: TGCGCCAGCAGCGAATATAGCGGATCGCTCACCGGGGAGCTGTTTTTT; cdr3_aa: CASSEYSGSLTGELFF
v_call: TRBV28; clone_size: NA; d_call: TRBD1; j_call: TRBJ1-1; cdr3_nt: TGTGCCAGCAGGATGACAGGGATTAACACTGAAGCTTTCTTT; cdr3_aa: CASRMTGINTEAFF
v_call: TRBV27; clone_size: NA; d_call: NA; j_call: TRBJ2-1; cdr3_nt: TGTGCCAGTTCCTCTGGACTGACACATGAGCAGTTCTTC; cdr3_aa: CASSSGLTHEQFF
v_call: TRBV25-1; clone_size: few; d_call: NA; j_call: TRBJ1-2; cdr3_nt: TGTGCCAGCAGGGACCTGGGCGGCTACACCTTC; cdr3_aa: CASRDLGGYTF
v_call: TRBV5-1; clone_size: NA; d_call: TRBD1; j_call: TRBJ2-2; cdr3_nt: TGCGCCAGCAGCTTCGGCGGGACAGGGCTTTCCACCGGGGAGCTGTTTTTT; cdr3_aa: CASSFGGTGLSTGELFF
v_call: TRBV7-9; clone_size: few; d_call: NA; j_call: TRBJ2-7; cdr3_nt: TGTGCCAGCAGCTCGCCTGACAAGATTCCCTACGAGCAGTACTTC; cdr3_aa: CASSSPDKIPYEQYF
v_call: TRBV4-1; clone_size: NA; d_call: NA; j_call: TRBJ2-7; cdr3_nt: TGCGCCAGCAGCCAAACGGACAGACCCTACGAGCAGTACTTC; cdr3_aa: CASSQTDRPYEQYF
v_call: TRBV5-4; clone_size: few; d_call: TRBD2; j_call: TRBJ2-1; cdr3_nt: TGTGCCAGCAGCCCCAGCGGGGGTGCCAATGAGCAGTTCTTC; cdr3_aa: CASSPSGGANEQFF
v_call: TRBV18; clone_size: few; d_call: TRBD1; j_call: TRBJ1-1; cdr3_nt: TGTGCCAGCTCACCGTGGACAGGCTCGTCTACTGAAGCTTTCTTT; cdr3_aa: CASSPWTGSSTEAFF
v_call: TRBV19; clone_size: NA; d_call: TRBD1; j_call: TRBJ1-6; cdr3_nt: TGTGCCAGTAGTGCCGGGACAGGGGGAATTTCACCCCTCCACTTT; cdr3_aa: CASSAGTGGISPLHF
v_call: TRBV19; clone_size: NA; d_call: TRBD1; j_call: TRBJ1-2; cdr3_nt: TGTGCCAGTAATCACAGGGGACTAGGGGGCTACACCTTC; cdr3_aa: CASNHRGLGGYTF
v_call: TRBV5-4; clone_size: NA; d_call: TRBD1; j_call: TRBJ2-1; cdr3_nt: TGTGCCAGCAGCTTGGTAGACAGGGGGAGTGAGCAGTTCTTC; cdr3_aa: CASSLVDRGSEQFF
v_call: TRBV6-5; clone_size: NA; d_call: TRBD1; j_call: TRBJ2-3; cdr3_nt: TGTGCCAGCAGTTACCTGGGACAGGGTGACACAGATACGCAGTATTTT; cdr3_aa: CASSYLGQGDTDTQYF
v_call: TRBV6-1; clone_size: NA; d_call: NA; j_call: TRBJ2-2; cdr3_nt: TGTGCCAGCATGGGGGGGGGCCGGGACGGGGAGCTGTTTTTT; cdr3_aa: CASMGGGRDGELFF
v_call: TRBV6-1; clone_size: few; d_call: TRBD1; j_call: TRBJ1-2; cdr3_nt: TGTGCCAGCATTCGCCGGGACAGCTACTATGGCTACACCTTC; cdr3_aa: CASIRRDSYYGYTF
v_call: TRBV5-1; clone_size: few; d_call: NA; j_call: TRBJ1-1; cdr3_nt: TGCGCCAGCAGGTATACGGGGGAGAACACTGAAGCTTTCTTT; cdr3_aa: CASRYTGENTEAFF
v_call: TRBV13; clone_size: NA; d_call: TRBD2; j_call: TRBJ2-3; cdr3_nt: TGTGCCAGCAGCCAGCCTGGCGGGAGGGCCTCAGATACGCAGTATTTT; cdr3_aa: CASSQPGGRASDTQYF
v_call: TRBV4-1; clone_size: few; d_call: NA; j_call: TRBJ2-2; cdr3_nt: TGCGCCAGCAGCTTCAGCGAGGTGAACACCGGGGAGCTGTTTTTT; cdr3_aa: CASSFSEVNTGELFF
v_call: TRBV6-5; clone_size: NA; d_call: NA; j_call: TRBJ2-1; cdr3_nt: TGTGCCAGCAGTTACAAGTCGGCCTACAATGAGCAGTTCTTC; cdr3_aa: CASSYKSAYNEQFF
v_call: TRBV7-2; clone_size: few; d_call: NA; j_call: TRBJ1-3; cdr3_nt: TGTGCCAGCAGCCCGCGGGTTTGGGAGCGGAGCTCTGGAAACACCATATATTTT; cdr3_aa: CASSPRVWERSSGNTIYF
v_call: TRBV10-3; clone_size: many; d_call: NA; j_call: TRBJ2-5; cdr3_nt: TGTGCCATCAGTGAGTCGGTGGGGGTTGAGACCCAGTACTTC; cdr3_aa: CAISESVGVETQYF
v_call: TRBV7-9; clone_size: NA; d_call: TRBD2; j_call: TRBJ2-1; cdr3_nt: TGTGCCAGCAGCTTCCTCTCTCCGGGACTAGCGCTCTATGAGCAGTTCTTC; cdr3_aa: CASSFLSPGLALYEQFF
v_call: TRBV6-6; clone_size: NA; d_call: NA; j_call: TRBJ1-3; cdr3_nt: TGTGCCAGCAGTTACTCGACTAGTGGCTCTGGAAACACCATATATTTT; cdr3_aa: CASSYSTSGSGNTIYF
v_call: TRBV11-3; clone_size: NA; d_call: NA; j_call: TRBJ2-7; cdr3_nt: TGTGCCAGCAGCTTGTGGCGCTTGGATAGTCTAACCTACGAGCAGTACTTC; cdr3_aa: CASSLWRLDSLTYEQYF
v_call: TRBV3-1; clone_size: few; d_call: NA; j_call: TRBJ2-1; cdr3_nt: TGTGCCAGCAGCCCTTTAAGGGGGGGGAGCTTAGTCCATGAGCAGTTCTTC; cdr3_aa: CASSPLRGGSLVHEQFF
v_call: TRBV3-1; clone_size: NA; d_call: TRBD1; j_call: TRBJ2-1; cdr3_nt: TGTGCCAGCAGCCAGGGACAGGGAAGGTACAATGAGCAGTTCTTC; cdr3_aa: CASSQGQGRYNEQFF
v_call: TRBV9; clone_size: few; d_call: TRBD1; j_call: TRBJ1-1; cdr3_nt: TGTGCCAGCAGCTCTGAGGGGGCCAGAGATACTGAAGCTTTCTTT; cdr3_aa: CASSSEGARDTEAFF